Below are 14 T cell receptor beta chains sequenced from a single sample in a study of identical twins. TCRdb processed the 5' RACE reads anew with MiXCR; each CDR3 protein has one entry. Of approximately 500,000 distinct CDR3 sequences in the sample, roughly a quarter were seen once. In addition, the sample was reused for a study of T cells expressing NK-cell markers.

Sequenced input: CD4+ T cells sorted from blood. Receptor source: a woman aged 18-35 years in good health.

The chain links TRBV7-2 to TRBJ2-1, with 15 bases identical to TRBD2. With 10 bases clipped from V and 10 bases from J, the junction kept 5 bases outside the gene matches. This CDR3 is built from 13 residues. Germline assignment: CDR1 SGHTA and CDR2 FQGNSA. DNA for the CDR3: TGTGCCATCAGGACTAGCGGGGGGGCGGAGCAGTTCTTC. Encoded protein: CAIRTSGGAEQFF.

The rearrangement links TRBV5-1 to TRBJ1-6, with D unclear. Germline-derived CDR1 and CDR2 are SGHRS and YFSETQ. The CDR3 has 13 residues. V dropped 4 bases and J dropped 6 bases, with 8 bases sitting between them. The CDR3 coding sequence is TGCGCCAGCAGCCCGGTGGGTAATTCACCCCTCCACTTT. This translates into CASSPVGNSPLHF.

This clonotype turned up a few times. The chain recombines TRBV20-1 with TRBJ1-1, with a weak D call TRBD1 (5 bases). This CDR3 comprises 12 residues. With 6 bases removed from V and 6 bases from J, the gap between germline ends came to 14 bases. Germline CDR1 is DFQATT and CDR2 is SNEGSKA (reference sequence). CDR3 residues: CSAQKGFSEAFF. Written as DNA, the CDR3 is TGCAGTGCCCAAAAGGGGTTTTCTGAAGCTTTCTTT.

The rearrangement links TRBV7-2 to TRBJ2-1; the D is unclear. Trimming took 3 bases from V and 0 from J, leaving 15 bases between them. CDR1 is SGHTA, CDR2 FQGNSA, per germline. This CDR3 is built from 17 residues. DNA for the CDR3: TGTGCCAGCAGCTTCCGCCCGGACCCGAGCTCCTACAATGAGCAGTTCTTC. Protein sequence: CASSFRPDPSSYNEQFF. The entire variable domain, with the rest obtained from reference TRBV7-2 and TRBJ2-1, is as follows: GAGVSQSPSNKVTEKGKDVELRCDPISGHTALYWYRQSLGQGLEFLIYFQGNSAPDKSGLPSDRFSAERTGGSVSTLTIQRTQQEDSAVYLCASSFRPDPSSYNEQFFGPGTRLTVL.

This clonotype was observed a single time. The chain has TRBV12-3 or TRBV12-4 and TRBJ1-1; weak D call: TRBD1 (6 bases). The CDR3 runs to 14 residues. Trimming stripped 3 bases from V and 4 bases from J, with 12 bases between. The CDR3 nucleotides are TGTGCCAGCAGTTTCCGGGGAGGGGGCACTGAAGCTTTCTTT. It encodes CASSFRGGGTEAFF.

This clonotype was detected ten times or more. CDR3 protein: CASSFRGNQPQHF. Written as DNA, the CDR3 is TGTGCCAGCAGCTTTCGGGGCAATCAGCCCCAGCATTTT. The chain couples TRBV12-3 or TRBV12-4 to TRBJ1-5; D is unresolved. The V and J ends lost 6 bases and 2 bases respectively, with 8 bases between them. This CDR3 is built from 13 residues.

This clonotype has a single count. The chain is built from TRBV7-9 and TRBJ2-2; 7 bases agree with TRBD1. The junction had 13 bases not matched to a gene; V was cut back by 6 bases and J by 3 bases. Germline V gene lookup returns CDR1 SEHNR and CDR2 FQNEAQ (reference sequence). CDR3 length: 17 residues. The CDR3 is CASSPSSGTVYTGELFF. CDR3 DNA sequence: TGTGCCAGCAGTCCATCCTCCGGGACAGTATACACCGGGGAGCTGTTTTTT. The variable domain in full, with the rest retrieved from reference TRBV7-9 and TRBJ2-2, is DTGVSQNPRHKITKRGQNVTFRCDPISEHNRLYWYRQTLGQGPEFLTYFQNEAQLEKSRLLSDRFSAERPKGSFSTLEIQRTEQGDSAMYLCASSPSSGTVYTGELFFGEGSRLTVL.

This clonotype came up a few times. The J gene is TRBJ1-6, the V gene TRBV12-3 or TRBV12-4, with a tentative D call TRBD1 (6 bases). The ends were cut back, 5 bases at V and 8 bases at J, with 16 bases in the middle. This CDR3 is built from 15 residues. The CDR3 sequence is CASSPRAKGDSPLHF. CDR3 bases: TGTGCCAGCAGTCCCCGCGCAAAGGGGGATTCACCCCTCCACTTT.

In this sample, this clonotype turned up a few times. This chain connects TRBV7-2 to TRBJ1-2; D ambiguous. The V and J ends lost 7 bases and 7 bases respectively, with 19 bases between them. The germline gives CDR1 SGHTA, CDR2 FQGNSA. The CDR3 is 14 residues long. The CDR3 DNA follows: TGTGCCAGCACCCAGGACCGGGCAGCGGGTGGCTACACCTTC. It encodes CASTQDRAAGGYTF.

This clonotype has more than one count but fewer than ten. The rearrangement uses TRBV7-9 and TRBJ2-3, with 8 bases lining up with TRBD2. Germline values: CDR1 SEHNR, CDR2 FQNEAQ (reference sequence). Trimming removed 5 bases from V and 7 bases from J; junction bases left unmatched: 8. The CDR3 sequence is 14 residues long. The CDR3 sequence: CASSQLGGAYTQYF. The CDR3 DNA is TGTGCCAGCAGCCAACTCGGGGGGGCGTATACGCAGTATTTT.

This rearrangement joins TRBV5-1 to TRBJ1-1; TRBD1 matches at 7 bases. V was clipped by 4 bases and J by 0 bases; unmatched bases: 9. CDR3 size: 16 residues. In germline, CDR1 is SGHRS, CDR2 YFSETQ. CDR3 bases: TGCGCCAGCAGCGATCAGGGGGGACGGATGAACACTGAAGCTTTCTTT. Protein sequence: CASSDQGGRMNTEAFF.

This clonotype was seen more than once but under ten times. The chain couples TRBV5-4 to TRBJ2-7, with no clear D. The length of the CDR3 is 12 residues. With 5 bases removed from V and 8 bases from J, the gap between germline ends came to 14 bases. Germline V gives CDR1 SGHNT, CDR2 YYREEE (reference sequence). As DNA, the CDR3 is TGTGCCAGCAGTTTAGCAGAGAGGCAGCAGTACTTC. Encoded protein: CASSLAERQQYF.

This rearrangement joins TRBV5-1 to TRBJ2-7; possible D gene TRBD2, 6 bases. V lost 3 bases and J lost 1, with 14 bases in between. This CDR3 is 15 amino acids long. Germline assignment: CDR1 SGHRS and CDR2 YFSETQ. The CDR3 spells CASSWGSGLSYEQYF. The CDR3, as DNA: TGCGCCAGCAGCTGGGGTAGCGGACTATCCTACGAGCAGTACTTC.

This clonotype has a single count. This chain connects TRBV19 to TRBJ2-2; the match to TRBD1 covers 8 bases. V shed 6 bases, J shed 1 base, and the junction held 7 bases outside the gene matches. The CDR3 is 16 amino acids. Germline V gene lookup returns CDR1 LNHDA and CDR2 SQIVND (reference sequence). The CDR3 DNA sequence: TGTGCCAGTAGGAAAACCGGGACAGGGAACACCGGGGAGCTGTTTTTT. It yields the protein CASRKTGTGNTGELFF. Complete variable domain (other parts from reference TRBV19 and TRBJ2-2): DGGITQSPKYLFRKEGQNVTLSCEQNLNHDAMYWYRQDPGQGLRLIYYSQIVNDFQKGDIAEGYSVSREKKESFPLTVTSAQKNPTAFYLCASRKTGTGNTGELFFGEGSRLTVL.